The rows below give T cell receptor beta chains drawn from one sample of a study of beta chain features in type 1 diabetes. The method was immunoSEQ multiplex PCR; TCRdb's version includes in-frame clones alone and lacks a portion of them. The sample has over 600,000 clones; about an eighth are singletons. Sequenced input: naive CD4+ T cells from blood. The receptors derive from a man between 25 and 39 years old with type 1 diabetes. Both conserved end residues are part of each CDR3. The order of the fields is V gene, J gene, D gene, clone size, CDR3 protein, CDR3 DNA. D genes are given only for firm matches. Only part of the rows carry a size: once, few, many, or a class if the clone is expanded.

TRBV7-9,TRBJ1-4,-,few,CASSPGGGYEKLFF,TGTGCCAGCAGCCCCGGGGGGGGGTACGAAAAACTGTTTTTT
TRBV7-9,TRBJ2-7,-,-,CASSLDQSYEQYF,TGTGCCAGCAGCTTGGACCAGTCCTACGAGCAGTACTTC
TRBV18,TRBJ1-2,-,-,CASSRQPNYGYTF,TGTGCCAGCTCACGTCAGCCTAACTATGGCTACACCTTC
TRBV6-5,TRBJ1-2,-,-,CASSYSGGVNYGYTF,TGTGCCAGCAGTTACTCGGGCGGAGTCAACTATGGCTACACCTTC
TRBV9,TRBJ2-7,-,-,CASSAGGHRAHEQYF,TGTGCCAGCAGCGCCGGGGGACATCGGGCCCACGAGCAGTACTTC
TRBV7-9,TRBJ2-1,-,-,CASSFLRLDRPDNEQFF,TGTGCCAGCAGCTTCCTTAGACTAGACCGACCCGACAATGAGCAGTTCTTC
TRBV30,TRBJ2-5,-,few,CAWSGLRVTETQYF,TGTGCCTGGAGTGGGCTCAGGGTAACAGAGACCCAGTACTTC
TRBV4-2,TRBJ2-5,-,-,CASSQEVYF,TGTGCCAGCAGCCAAGAAGTGTACTTC
TRBV7-9,TRBJ2-7,TRBD2,-,CASSPPSSSGGAREQYF,TGTGCCAGCAGCCCCCCCAGTTCTAGCGGGGGGGCCAGAGAGCAGTACTTC
TRBV30,TRBJ1-5,TRBD1,-,CAWSPGQYQPQHF,TGTGCCTGGAGTCCGGGACAGTATCAGCCCCAGCATTTT
TRBV27,TRBJ2-5,TRBD1,-,CASSRDRDQETQYF,TGTGCCAGCAGTAGGGACAGAGATCAAGAGACCCAGTACTTC
TRBV6-5,TRBJ2-1,-,-,CASSYNRSPNNEQFF,TGTGCCAGCAGTTACAACCGCAGCCCGAACAATGAGCAGTTCTTC
TRBV5-1,TRBJ2-6,-,few,CASSEGPSGANVLTF,TGCGCCAGCTCAGAGGGGCCATCTGGGGCCAACGTCCTGACTTTC
TRBV5-6,TRBJ2-7,-,-,CASSAAGGSYEQYF,TGTGCCAGCAGCGCGGCCGGGGGCTCCTACGAGCAGTACTTC
TRBV4-3,TRBJ2-7,-,-,CASSPSGDGYEQYF,TGCGCCAGCAGCCCTTCAGGGGACGGCTACGAGCAGTACTTC
TRBV7-2,TRBJ1-2,-,few,CASSLTTNYGYTF,TGTGCCAGCAGCCTGACAACTAACTATGGCTACACCTTC
TRBV2,TRBJ1-5,-,few,CASSVMGGRRNQPQHF,TGTGCCAGCAGTGTGATGGGGGGGCGACGCAATCAGCCCCAGCATTTT
TRBV7-9,TRBJ1-2,TRBD1,few,CASSLGDGQGTKGYGYTF,TGTGCCAGCAGCTTAGGGGATGGACAGGGAACTAAAGGCTATGGCTACACCTTC
TRBV11-2,TRBJ2-5,-,-,CASSRGPQETQYF,TGTGCCAGCAGTCGCGGACCTCAAGAGACCCAGTACTTC
TRBV29-1,TRBJ1-3,TRBD1,-,CSVGQGLVGGNTIYF,TGCAGCGTTGGACAGGGGTTAGTAGGAGGAAACACCATATATTTT
TRBV12-2,TRBJ1-4,-,-,CASRLWVQSTNEKLFF,TGTGCAAGTCGCTTATGGGTACAGTCAACTAATGAAAAACTGTTTTTT
TRBV29-1,TRBJ1-2,TRBD1,-,CSVANRQGGGYTF,TGCAGCGTCGCAAACCGACAGGGTGGTGGCTACACCTTC
TRBV7-9,TRBJ2-5,TRBD2,-,CASSRGTSGGKETQYF,TGTGCCAGCAGCAGAGGGACTAGCGGGGGGAAGGAGACCCAGTACTTC
TRBV2,TRBJ1-5,-,few,CASRSRDHSNQPQHF,TGTGCCAGCAGGTCCAGGGATCATAGCAATCAGCCCCAGCATTTT
TRBV6-5,TRBJ2-3,-,once,CASSVGGLPPDTQYF,TGTGCCAGCAGTGTTGGGGGACTCCCTCCGGATACGCAGTATTTT
TRBV19,TRBJ1-3,-,-,CASTTPGNTIYF,TGTGCCAGCACGACGCCTGGAAACACCATATATTTT
TRBV7-2,TRBJ2-1,-,-,CASSSSAYNEQFF,TGTGCCAGCAGCTCTAGCGCCTACAATGAGCAGTTCTTC
TRBV5-1,TRBJ2-5,TRBD1,-,CASRQGETQYF,TGCGCCAGCCGACAGGGAGAGACCCAGTACTTC
TRBV9,TRBJ1-5,TRBD1,few,CASSPDRAGQPQHF,TGTGCCAGCAGCCCGGACAGGGCGGGGCAGCCCCAGCATTTT
TRBV5-6,TRBJ1-6,-,few,CASSLLAYNSPLHF,TGTGCCAGCAGCTTGCTAGCCTATAATTCACCCCTCCACTTT
TRBV11-2,TRBJ2-3,TRBD2,-,CASSPMGLAGLGFLDTQYF,TGTGCCAGCAGCCCAATGGGACTAGCGGGGCTCGGCTTTCTGGATACGCAGTATTTT
TRBV9,TRBJ2-3,-,few,CASSVRLALTDTQYF,TGTGCCAGCAGCGTCAGACTGGCCCTTACAGATACGCAGTATTTT
TRBV5-6,TRBJ1-4,TRBD1,-,CASSSDPGQGAEKLFF,TGTGCCAGCAGCTCAGACCCGGGACAGGGTGCCGAGAAACTGTTTTTT
TRBV19,TRBJ2-1,-,-,CASSIGTVNEQFF,TGTGCCAGTAGTATAGGCACGGTCAATGAGCAGTTCTTC
TRBV27,TRBJ2-7,-,many,CASSSNYEQYF,TGTGCCAGCAGTTCGAACTACGAGCAGTACTTC
TRBV7-2,TRBJ1-5,-,-,CASSLVMGEQPQHF,TGTGCCAGCAGCTTAGTTATGGGGGAGCAGCCCCAGCATTTT